The T cell receptor beta chain under discussion was sequenced for a study of response to subunit inactivated influenza vaccine (dated by TCRdb to 2016 to 2019). For the study in its entirety: The study used deep quantitative T cell receptor repertoire profiling to track responses to a trivalent subunit inactivated influenza vaccine.

Ten or more counts support this clonotype. This clone's antigen is unknown. Base qualities are missing; no much larger clone stands one base away. Library generation was performed with RT-PCR. These reads were obtained on an Illumina HiSeq 2500. Using fastp trimming at Q25 and MiXCR clonotype assembly, TCRdb reanalyzed the public sequencing data and kept in-frame beta chains. Merged by CDR3 protein, the rows form single entries marked with the most common genes and DNA. The table for this sample lists 500,000 to 600,000 distinct CDR3 sequences; around 13% of them were counted only once. The ten largest make up around 14% of the sample. The intended sense of this specimen's time point label: 45 days after influenza vaccine administration. Here is what the overall study found, with its caveats: The authors suggested that each seasonal influenza vaccination may recruit only a limited number of new T cells.

V is cut back by 0 bases and J by 3 bases, with 7 bases in the junction unmatched. CDR1 and CDR2 are read off the germline V gene as LGHNA and YNFKEQ. Including the terminal cysteine and phenylalanine, the CDR3 comprises 17 residues. The kept DNA is CDR3 alone, 51 bases in frame from the first base. The V and J segments used are TRBV4-2 and TRBJ2-3, with 9 middle bases fitting TRBD2. The receptor comes from a man in his forties or fifties who received an inactivated influenza vaccine. Donor details come from another sample of the same person, matched by shared clones. The material sequenced was PBMCs from blood, taken roughly 47 days after vaccination. The CDR3 is CASSQELGGGATDTQYF. In nucleotide form, the sequence is TGTGCCAGCAGCCAAGAACTTGGCGGGGGGGCTACAGATACGCAGTATTTT.